This T cell receptor beta chain comes out of a study of cytomegalovirus exposure and HLA in healthy donors. Primers: 60 Vbeta forward and 13 Jbeta reverse. Using immunoSEQ multiplex PCR, the repertoire was profiled, and TCRdb retains in-frame clones only, with some absent. The sample carries 95,000 to 150,000 clones, nearly 65% recorded once. Germline assignment: CDR1 MNHNY and CDR2 SVGAGI (reference sequence). The CDR3 is 14 residues long. Unmatched junction bases numbered 6, after V lost 6 bases and J lost 3 bases. This sequence joins TRBV6-6 and TRBJ2-5, with TRBD1 matching 8 bases. This receptor was obtained from a middle-aged man in good health and CMV-seropositive. The material sequenced was PBMCs. The CDR3 DNA sequence: TGTGCCAGCAGGCCAGGGGGCGCCGAAGAGACCCAGTACTTC. Translated, it gives CASRPGGAEETQYF.